The 8 T cell receptor beta chains presented below share a single source sample, sequenced in a study of blood T cell repertoires in COVID-19. Method: immunoSEQ multiplex PCR; TCRdb's copy keeps in-frame clones and lacks some. The sample lists 200,000 to 300,000 clones; approximately 90% were seen once. The specimen was peripheral blood. All receptors come from a woman in her forties with acute or convalescent COVID-19.

The rearrangement links TRBV3-1 (or the pseudogene TRBV3-2) to TRBJ1-3; no reliable D call. Trimming cost V 4 bases and J 4 bases, with 11 bases left between them. CDR3 size: 14 residues. Per the germline V gene, CDR1 is LGHDT and CDR2 is YNNKEL (reference sequence). The CDR3 DNA sequence: TGTGCCAGCAGCCTTTACAGTGTCGGAAACACCATATATTTT. It encodes CASSLYSVGNTIYF.

J is TRBJ2-7 and V is TRBV10-1; 8 bases map to TRBD1. This CDR3 comprises 16 residues. Germline V gene lookup returns CDR1 WNHNN and CDR2 SYGVQD (reference sequence). V lost 2 bases to trimming and J lost 0 bases; unmatched junction nucleotides: 6. The DNA for the CDR3 is TGCGCCAGCAGTGAGCCCGGGACAGGCAGCTCCTACGAGCAGTACGTC. It specifies CASSEPGTGSSYEQYV.

The CDR3 sequence: CSASYGGGAMGNEQFF. DNA of the CDR3: TGCAGTGCTAGTTATGGCGGGGGGGCGATGGGGAATGAGCAGTTCTTC. The chain links TRBV20-1 to TRBJ2-1; 9 positions match TRBD2. The CDR3 has 16 residues. J gave up 7 bases and V 3 bases, and 13 bases lay outside the gene matches. Germline CDR1 is DFQATT and CDR2 is SNEGSKA (reference sequence).

The chain recombines TRBV30 with TRBJ1-2, with D perhaps matching TRBD1 (5 bases). In germline, CDR1 is GTSNPN, CDR2 SVGIG (reference sequence). This CDR3 has 13 residues. V lost 7 bases, J lost 3 bases, and 15 bases lay in between. The CDR3 here is CASYGRGDYGYTF. DNA of the CDR3: TGTGCCTCATACGGGAGGGGCGACTATGGCTACACCTTC.

J is TRBJ2-5 and V is TRBV3-1 (or the pseudogene TRBV3-2); TRBD2 might be the D (6 bases). The germline CDR1 and CDR2 sequences are LGHDT and YNNKEL (reference sequence). Trimming took 0 bases from V and 4 from J, leaving 12 bases between them. This CDR3 is 15 amino acids long. CDR3 sequence reads: CASSQEWLGGETQYF. The CDR3 DNA reads TGTGCCAGCAGCCAAGAGTGGCTGGGGGGAGAGACCCAGTACTTC.

J is TRBJ1-6 and V is TRBV27; D perhaps matches TRBD1 (6 bases). CDR1 and CDR2 from the germline V gene are MNHEY and SMNVEV (reference sequence). This CDR3 has 15 residues. Trimming shortened V by 6 bases and J by 2 bases, and 11 bases separated the two germline ends. Written as DNA, the CDR3 is TGTGCCAGCAGCGGACAGTCCCCCTATAATTCACCCCTCCACTTT. It is translated as CASSGQSPYNSPLHF.

V is TRBV5-1 and J is TRBJ2-5, with 13 bases identical to TRBD2. Losses at the gene ends were 3 bases for V and 4 bases for J; bases not matched to a gene: 6. Germline CDR1 is SGHRS and CDR2 is YFSETQ. This CDR3 spans 16 amino acids. The CDR3 bases are TGCGCCAGCAGCTCCGGACTAGCGGGGGCACGAGAGACCCAGTACTTC. Translating it yields CASSSGLAGARETQYF.

J is TRBJ1-1 and V is TRBV5-1, with 7 bases aligning to TRBD1. The CDR3 runs 15 residues. V lost 7 bases to trimming and J lost 6 bases; unmatched junction nucleotides: 15. Germline V gives CDR1 SGHRS, CDR2 YFSETQ. CDR3 nucleotide sequence: TGCGCCAGCTCGCACGAGGGGGCCCCCTTGGCTGAAGCTTTCTTT. Protein: CASSHEGAPLAEAFF. Combining the CDR3 with reference TRBV5-1 and TRBJ1-1 gives the whole variable domain KAGVTQTPRYLIKTRGQQVTLSCSPISGHRSVSWYQQTPGQGLQFLFEYFSETQRNKGNFPGRFSGRQFSNSRSEMNVSTLELGDSALYLCASSHEGAPLAEAFFGQGTRLTVV.